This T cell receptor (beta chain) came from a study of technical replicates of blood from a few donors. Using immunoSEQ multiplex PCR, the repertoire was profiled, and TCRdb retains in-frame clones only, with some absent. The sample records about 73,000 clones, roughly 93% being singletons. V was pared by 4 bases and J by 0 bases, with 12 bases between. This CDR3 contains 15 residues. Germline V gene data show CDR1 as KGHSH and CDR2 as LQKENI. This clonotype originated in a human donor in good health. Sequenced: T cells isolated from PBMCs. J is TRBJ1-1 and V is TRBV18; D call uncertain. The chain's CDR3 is CASSHNFPMNTEAFF. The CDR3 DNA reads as TGTGCCAGCTCACATAATTTTCCTATGAACACTGAAGCTTTCTTT.